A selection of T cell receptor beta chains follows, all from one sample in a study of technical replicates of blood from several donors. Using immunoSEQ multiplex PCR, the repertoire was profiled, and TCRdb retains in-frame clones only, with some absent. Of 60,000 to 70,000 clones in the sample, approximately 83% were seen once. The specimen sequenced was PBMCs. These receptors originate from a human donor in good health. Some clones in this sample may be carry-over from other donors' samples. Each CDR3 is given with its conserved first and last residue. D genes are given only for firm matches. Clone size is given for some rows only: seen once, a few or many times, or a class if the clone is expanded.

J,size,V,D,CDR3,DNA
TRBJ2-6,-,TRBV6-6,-,CASSYLRAGANVLTF,TGTGCCAGCAGTTACCTGCGGGCTGGGGCCAACGTCCTGACTTTC
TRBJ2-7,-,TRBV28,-,CASSTTREVYEQYF,TGTGCCAGCAGCACCACCCGAGAGGTCTACGAGCAGTACTTC
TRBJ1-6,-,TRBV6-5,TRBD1,CASSYYSGGNSPLHF,TGTGCCAGCAGTTACTACTCAGGGGGTAATTCACCCCTCCACTTT
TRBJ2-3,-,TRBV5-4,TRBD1,CASRKDREISDTQYF,TGTGCCAGCAGGAAGGACAGGGAGATATCAGATACGCAGTATTTT
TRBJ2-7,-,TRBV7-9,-,CASSQTPSEQYF,TGTGCCAGCAGCCAGACACCTTCCGAGCAGTACTTC
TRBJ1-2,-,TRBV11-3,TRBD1,CASSLAGTGVYGYTF,TGTGCCAGCAGCTTAGCCGGGACAGGCGTCTATGGCTACACCTTC
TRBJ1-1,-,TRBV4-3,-,CASSQDLSRDTEAFF,TGCGCCAGCAGCCAAGATCTGTCCAGGGACACTGAAGCTTTCTTT
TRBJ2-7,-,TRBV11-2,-,CASSLSSTAYEQYF,TGTGCCAGCAGCTTAAGCAGCACAGCCTACGAGCAGTACTTC
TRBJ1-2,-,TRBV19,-,CATSSRPGGYTF,TGTGCCACCTCCTCTCGCCCCGGGGGCTACACCTTC
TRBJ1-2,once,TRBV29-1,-,CSVTDRNYGYTF,TGCAGCGTCACCGACAGGAACTATGGCTACACCTTC
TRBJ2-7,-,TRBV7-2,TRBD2,CASSLRLAGGYEQYF,TGTGCCAGCAGCTTACGACTAGCGGGAGGCTACGAGCAGTACTTC
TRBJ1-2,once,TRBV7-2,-,CASSPSTYQVDGYTF,TGTGCCAGCAGCCCCTCCACATATCAAGTCGATGGCTACACCTTC
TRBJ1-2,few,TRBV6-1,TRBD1,CASSLLDRVGGYTF,TGTGCCAGCAGTTTACTAGACAGGGTTGGTGGCTACACCTTC
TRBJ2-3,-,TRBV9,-,CASNLGGGPLVTQYF,TGTGCCAGCAATTTGGGCGGGGGCCCTTTGGTTACGCAGTATTTT
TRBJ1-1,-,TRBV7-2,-,CASSPPPGMNTEAFF,TGTGCCAGCAGCCCTCCTCCGGGAATGAACACTGAAGCTTTCTTT
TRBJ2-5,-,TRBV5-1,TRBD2,CASSRGGETQYF,TGCGCCAGCAGCCGGGGGGGCGAGACCCAGTACTTC
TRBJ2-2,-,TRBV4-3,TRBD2,CASSQGGLAGNTGELFF,TGCGCCAGCAGCCAAGGAGGCCTAGCGGGGAACACCGGGGAGCTGTTTTTT
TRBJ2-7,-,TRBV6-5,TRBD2,CASSYSKTSLHEQYF,TGTGCCAGCAGTTACTCAAAGACTAGCTTACACGAGCAGTACTTC
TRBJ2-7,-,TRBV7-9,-,CASSLQQRDKTYEQYF,TGTGCCAGCAGCCTACAACAACGGGACAAAACCTACGAGCAGTACTTC
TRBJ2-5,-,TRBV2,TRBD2,CASSDVSGSGTQYF,TGTGCCAGCAGTGACGTTAGCGGGAGCGGGACCCAGTACTTC
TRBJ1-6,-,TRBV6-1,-,CASSARQSSYNSPLHF,TGTGCCAGCAGTGCCAGACAGAGCTCCTATAATTCACCCCTCCACTTT
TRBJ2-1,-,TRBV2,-,CASSDGSYKFF,TGTGCCAGCAGTGATGGCTCTTATAAGTTCTTC
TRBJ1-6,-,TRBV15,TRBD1,CATSRGQARGSPLHF,TGTGCCACCAGCAGGGGACAGGCCAGGGGGTCACCCCTCCACTTT
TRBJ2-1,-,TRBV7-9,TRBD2,CASSYTSGIQNEQFF,TGTGCCAGCAGTTATACTAGCGGGATTCAAAATGAGCAGTTCTTC
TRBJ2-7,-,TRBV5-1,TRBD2,CASSLSGGASYEQYF,TGCGCCAGCAGCCTCAGCGGGGGGGCCTCCTACGAGCAGTACTTC
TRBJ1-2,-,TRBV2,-,CASQGSGDGYTF,TGTGCCAGCCAGGGGTCTGGGGATGGCTACACCTTC
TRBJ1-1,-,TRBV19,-,CASGDTSNTEAFF,TGTGCCAGTGGGGACACCTCAAACACTGAAGCTTTCTTT
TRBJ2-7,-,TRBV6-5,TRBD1,CASSYNRGEQYF,TGTGCCAGCAGTTACAACAGGGGCGAGCAGTACTTC
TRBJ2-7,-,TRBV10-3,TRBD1,CAISEFGTGSYEQYF,TGTGCCATCAGTGAGTTCGGGACAGGGTCCTACGAGCAGTACTTC
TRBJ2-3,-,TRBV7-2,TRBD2,CASSSLAGAPDTQYF,TGTGCCAGCAGCTCACTAGCGGGAGCTCCAGATACGCAGTATTTT
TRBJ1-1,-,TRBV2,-,CASSGLFLQEAFF,TGTGCCAGCAGTGGTCTGTTTTTACAGGAAGCTTTCTTT
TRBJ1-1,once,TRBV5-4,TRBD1,CASRQKGQGAWAFF,TGTGCCAGCAGACAAAAAGGACAGGGGGCCTGGGCTTTCTTT
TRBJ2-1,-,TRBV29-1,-,CSVEAGATEQFF,TGCAGCGTTGAGGCAGGGGCAACTGAGCAGTTCTTC
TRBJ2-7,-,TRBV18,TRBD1,CASSPQPTGGNEQYF,TGTGCCAGCTCACCACAACCGACAGGGGGTAACGAGCAGTACTTC
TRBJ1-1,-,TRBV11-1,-,CASSLSLNTEAFF,TGTGCCAGCAGCTTAAGCCTGAACACTGAAGCTTTCTTT
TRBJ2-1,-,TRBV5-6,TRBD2,CASSLLPGTSGRKEQFF,TGTGCCAGCAGCTTGTTGCCCGGGACTAGCGGGAGGAAAGAGCAGTTCTTC